This T cell receptor (beta chain) was sequenced for a study of a mutant IDH1 vaccine in newly diagnosed glioma. Study-wide background: The sex distribution of treated patients was around 60% male and roughly 38% female, with a mean age of 40.4 years.

Time point here: week 47, end of study. The investigators gave 300 ug of mutant IDH1 20-mer peptide in each vaccine dose, together with topical imiquimod. Each astrocytoma in the donors was new, WHO grade 3 or 4, IDH1-mutant and ATRX-lost. CDR3 length: 15 residues. The V gene end was trimmed by 5 bases and the J gene end by 4 bases; junction bases not matched to a gene: 5. Germline CDR1 and CDR2: MNHNS and SASEGT. The protocol was immunoSEQ multiplex PCR, while the TCRdb copy is restricted to in-frame clones and leaves out a portion. This repertoire shows around 84,000 clones, roughly 77% found once; its top ten account for more than 4.5%. Comments on this clone: Its antigen is not known.

The source is a man aged 40-50 years with glioma. This chain connects TRBV6-1 to TRBJ2-1; TRBD2 matches 10 bases. Source: PBMCs, taken from a glioma patient whose treatment included an IDH1 peptide vaccine. The CDR3 loop reads CASSTTSGPYNEQFF. CDR3 bases: TGTGCCAGCAGTACGACTAGCGGGCCGTACAATGAGCAGTTCTTC.